This record concerns one T cell receptor beta chain sequence. Its antigen is currently unknown. CD45RO-CCR7+CD27+CD95- characterized naive CD8+ T cells. Each TRB cDNA library was prepared by 5' RACE (with UMI labels). TCRdb reanalyzed the 5' RACE reads, giving one entry per CDR3 protein sequence and no DNA. The sample holds some 100,000 distinct CDR3 sequences. This specimen belongs to a study of CXCR3-negative and CXCR3-positive naive CD8 T cells. Germline V gene sequence: CDR1 LNHDA, CDR2 SQIVND (reference sequence). The CDR3 runs to 16 residues. Study findings and constraints: CXCR3-expressing naive cells carried TRB CDR3s more hydrophobic than those of CXCR3-negative naive cells. Comparison of naive CXCR3-negative and CXCR3-positive cells revealed similar TRBV-TRBJ usage, while memory cells differed.

The specimen was naive CXCR3+ CD8+ T cells from blood. Subset in this sample: CD45RO-CCR7+CD27+CD95- naive CD8+ T cells expressing CXCR3 (TNR3+). This receptor was obtained from a human donor in good health. Some clones in this sample may be carry-over from other donors' samples. The genes are TRBV19 and TRBJ2-1. This chain's CDR3 is CASSLGLGSSYNEQFF.